One sample yielded the 15 T cell receptor beta chains listed below, sequenced in a study of Ad26.COV2.S vaccination and SARS-CoV-2 variants. This sample's treatment: roughly 18 received Ad26.COV2.S at low or high dose, single or two shots; about five received placebo; per-sample allocation not given. On day 63 after the first injection, vaccine and placebo recipients gave samples. Only in-frame clones appear in the TCRdb table, and some are missing; sequencing was by immunoSEQ multiplex PCR. The sample carries 400,000 to 450,000 clones, around 90% recorded once. Sequencing was performed on peripheral blood, taken in a trial of Ad26.COV2.S vaccine versus placebo. Source of these receptors: a person aged 18-60 years who received the Ad26.COV2.S COVID-19 vaccine or a placebo.

The rearrangement links TRBV18 to TRBJ1-2; D gene uncertain. The CDR3 consists of 12 residues. Trimming removed 8 bases at V and 4 bases at J, with 11 bases between. Germline V gives CDR1 KGHSH, CDR2 LQKENI. The CDR3 coding sequence is TGTGCCAGCCAAAGCCCAGCCTATGGCTACACCTTC. This gives the protein CASQSPAYGYTF.

This clone has just one count. The chain recombines TRBV19 with TRBJ2-5; possibly TRBD1 for D (5 bases). Germline V gene data show CDR1 as LNHDA and CDR2 as SQIVND (reference sequence). There are 13 residues in the CDR3. V was clipped by 5 bases and J by 3 bases, with 10 bases between them. CDR3 protein: CASSRTYEETQYF. The CDR3, as DNA: TGTGCCAGTAGTCGGACATATGAAGAGACCCAGTACTTC.

This rearrangement joins TRBV9 to TRBJ2-3; D ambiguous. There are 12 residues in the CDR3. Trimming left V 4 bases short and J 2 bases short, with 5 bases between. Germline CDR1 SGDLS, CDR2 YYNGEE. The CDR3, as DNA: TGTGCCAGCAGCCAAAACACAGATACGCAGTATTTT. This gives the protein CASSQNTDTQYF.

The chain carries TRBV18 and TRBJ2-3, with unresolved D. Trimming shortened V by 8 bases and J by 3 bases, and 15 bases separated the two germline ends. This CDR3 is built from 14 residues. From germline, CDR1 is KGHSH and CDR2 LQKENI. CDR3 DNA: TGTGCCAGCAAGACCACGTTCGAGACAGATACGCAGTATTTT. It yields the protein CASKTTFETDTQYF.

This clone was seen once. The gene calls are TRBV11-2 and TRBJ1-3; D gene uncertain. The CDR3 runs to 15 residues. Germline V gene data show CDR1 as SGHAT and CDR2 as FQNNGV. V lost 5 bases to trimming and J lost 0 bases, with 11 bases between them. This chain's CDR3 is CASSLLTSSGNTIYF. The CDR3 nucleotides are TGTGCCAGCAGCCTGCTGACAAGCTCTGGAAACACCATATATTTT.

The chain uses TRBV29-1 and TRBJ2-7; D possibly corresponds to TRBD1 (7 bases). Trimming pared 7 bases from V and 7 bases from J, leaving 14 bases between. CDR3 length: 11 amino acids. Germline V gene sequence: CDR1 SQVTM, CDR2 ANQGSEA. CDR3 DNA: TGCAGCGCAGAACAGGGGAGGGAGCAGTACTTC. Its translation is CSAEQGREQYF.

V gene TRBV6-5 combines with J gene TRBJ2-5, with 7 bases that match TRBD2. J was trimmed by 3 bases and V by 5 bases; bases with no gene match: 9. Germline V gene data show CDR1 as MNHEY and CDR2 as SVGAGI. CDR3 length: 15 residues. CDR3 amino acids: CASSPLGRREETQYF. DNA of the CDR3: TGTGCCAGCAGTCCCCTCGGGAGGAGGGAAGAGACCCAGTACTTC.

The genes are TRBV25-1 and TRBJ2-1; D remains unclear. The ends were cut back, 7 bases at V and 7 bases at J, with 11 bases in the middle. This CDR3 has 12 residues. Germline V gene data show CDR1 as MGHDK and CDR2 as SYGVNS. The CDR3 DNA sequence: TGTGCCAGCACCCAAGGGATGAATGAGCAGTTCTTC. This gives the protein CASTQGMNEQFF. Drawing the rest from reference TRBV25-1 and TRBJ2-1, the complete variable domain is EADIYQTPRYLVIGTGKKITLECSQTMGHDKMYWYQQDPGMELHLIHYSYGVNSTEKGDLSSESTVSRIRTEHFPLTLESARPSHTSQYLCASTQGMNEQFFGPGTRLTVL.

The V call is TRBV2, the J call TRBJ1-5; 8 bases are a match to TRBD1. The J segment lost 5 bases and the V segment lost 6 bases, leaving 6 bases of the junction unmatched. CDR3 length equals 14 residues. CDR1 is SNHLY and CDR2 is FYNNEI in the germline V gene. The CDR3 nucleotides are TGTGCCAGCAGAAGTCGACAGGGGTATCAGCCCCAGCATTTT. Translating gives CASRSRQGYQPQHF.

This chain uses TRBV7-6 with TRBJ2-5; 8 bases map to TRBD2. The CDR3 consists of 16 residues. Germline lookup yields CDR1 SGHVS and CDR2 FNYEAQ. J was trimmed by 1 base and V by 2 bases; bases with no gene match: 6. The CDR3 protein is CASSLRAGGLQETQYF. In nucleotides, the CDR3 is TGTGCCAGCAGCTTAAGGGCGGGAGGTCTCCAAGAGACCCAGTACTTC.

This clone was counted between two and nine times. The CDR3 sequence: CASSPTGGGMNTEAFF. The CDR3 DNA is TGTGCCAGCAGCCCAACAGGGGGAGGCATGAACACTGAAGCTTTCTTT. This chain joins TRBV7-8 and TRBJ1-1; 8 positions agree with TRBD1. The CDR3 length is 16 residues. Germline V gene data show CDR1 as SGHVS and CDR2 as FQNEAQ. V dropped 5 bases and J dropped 0; count of bases not matched to a gene: 8.

The chain combines TRBV4-1 with TRBJ1-1, with 10 nucleotides matching TRBD1. V lost 3 bases and J lost 3; bases outside the gene matches: 4. Per the germline V gene, CDR1 is MGHRA and CDR2 is YSYEKL. This CDR3 comprises 15 residues. DNA for the CDR3: TGCGCCAGCAGCCACCCCGGGACAGGGGACACTGAAGCTTTCTTT. Translated, it gives CASSHPGTGDTEAFF.

Points on this clone: One end of the junction does not line up with germline, which may come from a read error. Written as DNA, the CDR3 is TGTGCTAGCAGCTTACTGCGCACAGATACGCAGTATTTT. Translated: CASSLLRTDTQYF. The J gene is TRBJ2-3, the V gene TRBV7-7; D is undetermined. The CDR3 has 13 residues. The germline V gene encodes CDR1 SSHAT and CDR2 FNYEAQ (reference sequence).

The chain links TRBV9 to TRBJ1-3; D possibly corresponds to TRBD1 (6 bases). The ends were cut back, 3 bases at V and 3 bases at J, with 13 bases in the middle. The CDR3 runs 15 residues. Germline V gene data show CDR1 as SGDLS and CDR2 as YYNGEE. The CDR3 protein is CASSAQGQFGNTIYF. In DNA form, the CDR3 reads TGTGCCAGCAGCGCCCAAGGACAGTTTGGAAACACCATATATTTT.

The chain joins TRBV7-9 to TRBJ1-2, with 8 nucleotides matching TRBD1. V shed 5 bases and J 4 bases; nucleotides not matched to a gene: 6. CDR1 is SEHNR and CDR2 is FQNEAQ in the germline V gene (reference sequence). The CDR3 has 14 residues. CDR3 bases: TGTGCCAGCAGCAAGACAGGGGCGGCCTATGGCTACACCTTC. Translation: CASSKTGAAYGYTF.